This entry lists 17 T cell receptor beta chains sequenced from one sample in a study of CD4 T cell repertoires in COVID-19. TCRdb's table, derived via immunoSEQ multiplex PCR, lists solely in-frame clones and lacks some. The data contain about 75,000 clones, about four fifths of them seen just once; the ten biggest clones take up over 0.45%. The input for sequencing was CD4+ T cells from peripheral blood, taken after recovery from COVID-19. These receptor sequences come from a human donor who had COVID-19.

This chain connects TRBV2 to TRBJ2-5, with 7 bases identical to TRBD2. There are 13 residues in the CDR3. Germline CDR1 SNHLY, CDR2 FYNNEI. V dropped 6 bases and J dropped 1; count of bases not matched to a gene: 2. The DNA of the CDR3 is TGTGCCAGCAGGCGGGAGATCCAAGAGACCCAGTACTTC. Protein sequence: CASRREIQETQYF. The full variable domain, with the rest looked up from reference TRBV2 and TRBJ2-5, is EPEVTQTPSHQVTQMGQEVILRCVPISNHLYFYWYRQILGQKVEFLVSFYNNEISEKSEIFDDQFSVERPDGSNFTLKIRSTKLEDSAMYFCASRREIQETQYFGPGTRLLVL.

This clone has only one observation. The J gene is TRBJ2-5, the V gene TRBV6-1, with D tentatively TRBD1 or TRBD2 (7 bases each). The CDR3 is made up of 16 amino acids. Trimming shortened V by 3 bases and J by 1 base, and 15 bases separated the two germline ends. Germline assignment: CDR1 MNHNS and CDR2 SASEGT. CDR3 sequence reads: CASSDPRGGTQETQYF. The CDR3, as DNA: TGTGCCAGCAGTGACCCCAGGGGGGGGACCCAAGAGACCCAGTACTTC.

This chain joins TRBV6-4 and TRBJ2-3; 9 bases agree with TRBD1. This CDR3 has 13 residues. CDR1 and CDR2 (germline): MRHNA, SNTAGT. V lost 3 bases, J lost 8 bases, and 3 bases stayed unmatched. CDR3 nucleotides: TGTGCCAGCAGTGAGGACAGGGGCGGTACGCAGTATTTT. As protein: CASSEDRGGTQYF.

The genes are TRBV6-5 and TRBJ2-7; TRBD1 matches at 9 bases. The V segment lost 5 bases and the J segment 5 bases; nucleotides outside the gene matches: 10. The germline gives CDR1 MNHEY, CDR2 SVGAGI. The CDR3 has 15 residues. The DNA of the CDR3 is TGTGCCAGCAGTCTGAAACAGGGGGCAAGGAACGAGCAGTACTTC. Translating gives CASSLKQGARNEQYF.

The CDR3 DNA reads TGTGCCAGTACCAGAACAGGGGCATCTGGAAACACCATATATTTT. This encodes CASTRTGASGNTIYF. The chain uses TRBV30 and TRBJ1-3; 7 bases match TRBD1. V lost 8 bases and J lost 1; bases outside the gene matches: 11. The CDR3 runs 15 residues. The germline V gene has CDR1 GTSNPN and CDR2 SVGIG (reference sequence).

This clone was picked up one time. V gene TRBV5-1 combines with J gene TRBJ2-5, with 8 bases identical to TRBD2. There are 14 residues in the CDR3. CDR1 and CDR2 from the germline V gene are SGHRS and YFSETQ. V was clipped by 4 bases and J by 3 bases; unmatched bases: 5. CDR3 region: CASSRIGGEETQYF. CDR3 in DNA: TGCGCCAGCAGCCGGATCGGGGGGGAAGAGACCCAGTACTTC.

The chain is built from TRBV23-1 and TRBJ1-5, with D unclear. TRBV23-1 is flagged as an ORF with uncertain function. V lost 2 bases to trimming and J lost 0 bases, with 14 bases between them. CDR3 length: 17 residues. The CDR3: CASSQDREQPSNQPQHF. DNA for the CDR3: TGCGCCAGCAGTCAAGACCGGGAGCAACCTAGCAATCAGCCCCAGCATTTT.

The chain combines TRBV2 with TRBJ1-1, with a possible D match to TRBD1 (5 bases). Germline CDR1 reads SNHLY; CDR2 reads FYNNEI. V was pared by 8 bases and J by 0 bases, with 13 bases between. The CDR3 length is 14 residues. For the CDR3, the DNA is TGTGCCAGCGATCCGGGACCCCTGAACACTGAAGCTTTCTTT. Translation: CASDPGPLNTEAFF.

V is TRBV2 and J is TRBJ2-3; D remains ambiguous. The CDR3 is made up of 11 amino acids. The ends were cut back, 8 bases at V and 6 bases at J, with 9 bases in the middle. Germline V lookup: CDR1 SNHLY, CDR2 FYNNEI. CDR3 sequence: CASSIRDTQYF. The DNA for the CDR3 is TGTGCCAGCTCCATTAGGGATACGCAGTATTTT.

The CDR3 DNA is TGTGCCAGCAGCTACGGGACTAGCGGGAGGGTTTCCGGGGAGCTGTTTTTT. Amino acid sequence: CASSYGTSGRVSGELFF. This sequence joins TRBV5-4 and TRBJ2-2; 16 bases align to TRBD2. The V and J ends lost 3 bases and 6 bases, in that order; junction bases with no gene match: 5. This CDR3 has 17 amino acids. Germline CDR1 SGHNT, CDR2 YYREEE (reference sequence).

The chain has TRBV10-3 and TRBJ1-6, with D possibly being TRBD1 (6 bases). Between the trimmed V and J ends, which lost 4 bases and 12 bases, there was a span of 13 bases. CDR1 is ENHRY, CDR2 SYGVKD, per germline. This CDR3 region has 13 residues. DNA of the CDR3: TGTGCCATCAGTGGTTCAGGGGAGAGACCCCTCCACTTT. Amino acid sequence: CAISGSGERPLHF.

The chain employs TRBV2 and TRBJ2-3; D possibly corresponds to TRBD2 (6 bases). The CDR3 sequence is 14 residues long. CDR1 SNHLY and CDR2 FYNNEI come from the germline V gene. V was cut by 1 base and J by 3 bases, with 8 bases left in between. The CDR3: CASSEGGGTDTQYF. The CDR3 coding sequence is TGTGCCAGCAGTGAAGGCGGAGGGACAGATACGCAGTATTTT. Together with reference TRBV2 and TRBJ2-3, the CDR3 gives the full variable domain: EPEVTQTPSHQVTQMGQEVILRCVPISNHLYFYWYRQILGQKVEFLVSFYNNEISEKSEIFDDQFSVERPDGSNFTLKIRSTKLEDSAMYFCASSEGGGTDTQYFGPGTRLTVL.

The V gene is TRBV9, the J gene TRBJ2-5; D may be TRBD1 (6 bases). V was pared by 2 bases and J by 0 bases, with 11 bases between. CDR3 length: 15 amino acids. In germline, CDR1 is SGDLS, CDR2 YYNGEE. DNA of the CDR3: TGTGCCAGCAGCGTGATTAAGGGGGACCAAGAGACCCAGTACTTC. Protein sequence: CASSVIKGDQETQYF.

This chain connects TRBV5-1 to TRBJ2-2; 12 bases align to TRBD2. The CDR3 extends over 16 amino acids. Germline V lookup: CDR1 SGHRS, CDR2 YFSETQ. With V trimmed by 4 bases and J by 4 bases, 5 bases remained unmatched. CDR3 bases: TGCGCCAGCAGCCTGACTAGCGGGAGAGGCACCGGGGAGCTGTTTTTT. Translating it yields CASSLTSGRGTGELFF.

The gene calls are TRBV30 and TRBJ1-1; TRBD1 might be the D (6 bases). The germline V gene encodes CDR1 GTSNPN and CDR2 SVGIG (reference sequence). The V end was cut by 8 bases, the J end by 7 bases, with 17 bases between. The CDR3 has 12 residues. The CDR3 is CAGGGGTLEAFF. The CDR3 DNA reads TGTGCCGGGGGCGGCGGAACCCTTGAAGCTTTCTTT.

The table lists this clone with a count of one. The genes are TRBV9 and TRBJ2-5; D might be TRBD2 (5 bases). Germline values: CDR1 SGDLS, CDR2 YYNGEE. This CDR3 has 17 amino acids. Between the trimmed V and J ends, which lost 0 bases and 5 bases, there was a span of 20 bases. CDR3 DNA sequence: TGTGCCAGCAGCGTAGGCCGGGGAAAGCAGGTCGGGGAGACCCAGTACTTC. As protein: CASSVGRGKQVGETQYF.

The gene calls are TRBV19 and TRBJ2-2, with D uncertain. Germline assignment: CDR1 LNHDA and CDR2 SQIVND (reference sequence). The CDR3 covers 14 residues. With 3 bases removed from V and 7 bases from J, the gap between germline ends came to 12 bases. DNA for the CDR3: TGTGCCAGTAGTATTAGGACCCGAATCGGGGAGCTGTTTTTT. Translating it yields CASSIRTRIGELFF.